The table lists the clone carrying this T cell receptor (beta chain) with a few counts. What it binds is not known. Researchers amplified the TCR beta CDR3 regions from RNA transcripts. The TCR CDR3 first-round RT-PCR relied on the HTBI primer set. Using its own MiXCR run on the multiplex PCR reads, TCRdb lists one record per CDR3 protein. In the table there are hundreds of thousands of distinct CDR3 sequences, over 35% of which are singletons. This sample was taken from a study of T cells in Graves' hyperthyroidism and ophthalmopathy. Overall study results and limits: Also found in blood were most expanded thyroid clonotypes above 0.001.

This CDR3 has 16 residues. CDR1 is MNHGY, CDR2 SVAAGI, per germline. The J segment lost 2 bases and the V segment lost 2 bases, leaving 7 bases of the junction unmatched. Over 18 months, lack of ophthalmopathy progression marked Graves' hyperthyroidism as stable. Patients aged 18 to 65 with hyperthyroidism were newly diagnosed, with duration under 2 months. The sequence was obtained from a man younger than 30 with Graves' hyperthyroidism. This chain connects TRBV6-9 to TRBJ2-5; 8 nucleotides align to TRBD2. Sequenced input: blood. The CDR3 DNA follows: TGTGCCAGCAGTTATCCGGGAGGGGGGGGACAAGAGACCCAGTACTTC. It codes for CASSYPGGGGQETQYF.